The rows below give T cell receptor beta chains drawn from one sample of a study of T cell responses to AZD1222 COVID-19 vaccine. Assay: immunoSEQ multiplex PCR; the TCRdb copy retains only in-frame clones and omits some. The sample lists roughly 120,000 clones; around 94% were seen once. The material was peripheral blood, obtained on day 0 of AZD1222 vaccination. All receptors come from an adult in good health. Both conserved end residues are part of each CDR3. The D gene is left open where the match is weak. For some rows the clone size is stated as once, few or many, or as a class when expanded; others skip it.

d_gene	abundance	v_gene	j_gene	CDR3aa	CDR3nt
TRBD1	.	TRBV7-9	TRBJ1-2	CASSLDTGGPDGYTF	TGTGCCAGCAGCTTAGATACAGGGGGGCCGGATGGCTACACCTTC
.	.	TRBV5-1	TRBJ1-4	CASSSGPSWGATNEKLFF	TGCGCCAGCAGCTCCGGACCGAGCTGGGGGGCAACTAATGAAAAACTGTTTTTT
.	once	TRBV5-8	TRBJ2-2	CASSSTRNTGELFF	TGTGCCAGCAGCTCGACCAGGAACACCGGGGAGCTGTTTTTT
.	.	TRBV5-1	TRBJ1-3	CASSDRPLAGNTIYF	TGCGCCAGCTCGGACAGACCCCTCGCTGGAAACACCATATATTTT
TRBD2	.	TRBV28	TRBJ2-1	CASSLFGGRGNEQFF	TGTGCCAGCAGTTTATTTGGCGGGAGGGGCAATGAGCAGTTCTTC
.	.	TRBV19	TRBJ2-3	CASSTKVIGSTDTQYF	TGTGCCAGTAGTACCAAGGTGATTGGAAGCACAGATACGCAGTATTTT
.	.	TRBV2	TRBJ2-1	CATGDGVGNEQFF	TGTGCTACGGGAGATGGGGTTGGGAACGAGCAGTTCTTC
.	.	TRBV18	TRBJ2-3	CASSLSTDTQYF	TGTGCCAGCTCCCTAAGCACAGATACGCAGTATTTT
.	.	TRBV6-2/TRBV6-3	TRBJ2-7	CASSPLNEQYF	TGTGCCAGCAGCCCGCTAAACGAGCAGTACTTC
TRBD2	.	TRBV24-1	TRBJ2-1	CATSENAAGEDEQFF	TGTGCCACCAGTGAAAACGCGGCGGGAGAAGATGAGCAGTTCTTC
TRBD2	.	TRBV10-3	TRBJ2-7	CAISESGLAGRYEQYF	TGTGCCATCAGTGAGTCGGGGCTAGCGGGACGTTACGAGCAGTACTTC
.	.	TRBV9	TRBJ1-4	CASSPTGSHEKLFF	TGTGCCAGCAGCCCCACAGGGTCCCATGAAAAACTGTTTTTT
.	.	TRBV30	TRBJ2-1	CAWSGLVSNEQFF	TGTGCCTGGAGTGGACTAGTCAGCAATGAGCAGTTCTTC
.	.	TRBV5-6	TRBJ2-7	CASSSGWAATYEQYF	TGTGCCAGCAGCTCCGGGTGGGCAGCCACCTACGAGCAGTACTTC
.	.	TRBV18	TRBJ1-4	CASSETGTNEKLFF	TGTGCCAGCTCAGAGACAGGAACTAATGAAAAACTGTTTTTT
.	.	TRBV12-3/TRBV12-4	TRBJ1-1	CASSYDENTEAFF	TGTGCCAGCAGTTATGACGAGAACACTGAAGCTTTCTTT
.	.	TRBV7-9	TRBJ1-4	CASSKGLATNEKLFF	TGTGCCAGCAGTAAGGGCCTTGCAACTAATGAAAAACTGTTTTTT
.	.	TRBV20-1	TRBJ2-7	CSASRRVEQYF	TGCAGTGCTAGCCGCCGGGTCGAGCAGTACTTC
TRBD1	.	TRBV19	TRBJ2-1	CASIDREHSYNEQFF	TGTGCCAGTATTGACAGGGAACACTCCTACAATGAGCAGTTCTTC
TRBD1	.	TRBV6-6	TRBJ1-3	CASSLQGNSGNTIYF	TGTGCCAGCAGTCTACAGGGGAACTCTGGAAACACCATATATTTT
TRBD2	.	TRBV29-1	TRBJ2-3	CSGGRGDGTDTQYF	TGCAGCGGGGGGAGGGGAGATGGCACAGATACGCAGTATTTT
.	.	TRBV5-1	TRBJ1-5	CASSLSGDGNQPQHF	TGCGCCAGCAGCTTGAGCGGGGATGGCAATCAGCCCCAGCATTTT
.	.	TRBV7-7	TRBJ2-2	CASSLGNGQLHTGELFF	TGTGCCAGCAGCTTAGGCAACGGACAGCTACACACCGGGGAGCTGTTTTTT
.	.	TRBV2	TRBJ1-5	CASSRGEEGQPQHF	TGTGCCAGCAGTCGGGGGGAGGAGGGACAGCCCCAGCATTTT
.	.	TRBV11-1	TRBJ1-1	CASSLGAENTEAFF	TGTGCCAGCAGCTTAGGTGCAGAGAACACTGAAGCTTTCTTT
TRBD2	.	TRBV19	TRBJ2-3	CASKAGATDTQYF	TGTGCCAGTAAAGCGGGAGCTACAGATACGCAGTATTTT
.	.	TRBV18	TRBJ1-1	CASSPPGPLNTEAFF	TGTGCCAGCTCACCTCCGGGACCTTTGAACACTGAAGCTTTCTTT
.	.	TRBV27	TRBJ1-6	CASSPQGAPYNSPLHF	TGTGCCAGCAGTCCACAGGGTGCGCCTTATAATTCACCCCTCCACTTT
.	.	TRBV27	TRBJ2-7	CASSSSALYEQYF	TGTGCCAGCAGTTCTAGCGCGCTTTACGAGCAGTACTTC
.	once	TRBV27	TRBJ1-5	CASSFLGNSNQPQHF	TGTGCCAGCAGTTTCTTAGGCAATAGCAATCAGCCCCAGCATTTT
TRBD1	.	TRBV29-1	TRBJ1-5	CSVQGAGNQPQHF	TGCAGCGTTCAGGGGGCGGGCAATCAGCCCCAGCATTTT
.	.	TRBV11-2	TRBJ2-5	CASSLDHLAETQYF	TGTGCCAGCAGCTTAGATCACCTAGCGGAGACCCAGTACTTC
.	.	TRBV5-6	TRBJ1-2	CASSLQTAGYTF	TGTGCCAGCAGCTTGCAGACGGCGGGCTACACCTTC
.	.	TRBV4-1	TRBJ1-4	CASRRSPDKLATNEKLFF	TGCGCCAGCAGACGAAGCCCCGACAAGCTCGCAACTAATGAAAAACTGTTTTTT
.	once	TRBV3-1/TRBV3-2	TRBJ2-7	CASSHHSQGASYEQYF	TGTGCCAGCAGCCACCATTCCCAAGGGGCTTCCTACGAGCAGTACTTC
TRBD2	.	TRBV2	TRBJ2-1	CASSEPGTSGRGNEQFF	TGTGCCAGCAGCGAGCCGGGGACTAGCGGGAGGGGAAATGAGCAGTTCTTC
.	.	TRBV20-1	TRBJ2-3	CSASLTTDTQYF	TGCAGTGCTAGTCTCACCACAGATACGCAGTATTTT
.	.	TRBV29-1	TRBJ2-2	CSVDSYTGELFF	TGCAGCGTCGACAGTTACACCGGGGAGCTGTTTTTT
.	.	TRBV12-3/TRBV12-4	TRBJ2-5	CASSPSNQETQYF	TGTGCCAGCAGTCCCTCGAACCAAGAGACCCAGTACTTC
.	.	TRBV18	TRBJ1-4	CASSRTQDATNEKLFF	TGTGCCAGCTCGCGGACACAAGATGCAACTAATGAAAAACTGTTTTTT
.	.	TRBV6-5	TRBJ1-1	CASDGRVNTEAFF	TGTGCCAGCGACGGTCGGGTCAACACTGAAGCTTTCTTT
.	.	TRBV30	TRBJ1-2	CASLEPRYGYTF	TGTGCCTCCCTGGAACCGCGATATGGCTACACCTTC
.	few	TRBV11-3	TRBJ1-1	CASSLDGREGNTEAFF	TGTGCCAGCAGCTTGGACGGACGGGAGGGGAACACTGAAGCTTTCTTT
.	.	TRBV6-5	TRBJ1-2	CASSYSINAGNYGYTF	TGTGCCAGCAGTTACTCGATCAATGCGGGTAACTATGGCTACACCTTC
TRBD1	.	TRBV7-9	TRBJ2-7	CASSSWDRGGYEQYF	TGTGCCAGCAGCTCCTGGGACAGGGGAGGCTACGAGCAGTACTTC
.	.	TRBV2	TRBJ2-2	CASTLSGTGELFF	TGTGCCAGCACATTGTCGGGCACCGGGGAGCTGTTTTTT
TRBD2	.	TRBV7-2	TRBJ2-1	CASSFSGMSYNEQFF	TGTGCCAGCAGCTTCAGCGGGATGTCCTACAATGAGCAGTTCTTC
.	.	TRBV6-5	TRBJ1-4	CASSYTGQSGGKLFF	TGTGCCAGCAGTTACACGGGACAAAGCGGGGGAAAACTGTTTTTT
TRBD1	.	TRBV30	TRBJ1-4	CAWSAPPGQPNEKLFF	TGTGCCTGGAGTGCACCGCCGGGACAGCCGAATGAAAAACTGTTTTTT
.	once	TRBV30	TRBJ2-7	CAWSVKVYEQYF	TGTGCCTGGAGTGTAAAGGTGTACGAGCAGTACTTC